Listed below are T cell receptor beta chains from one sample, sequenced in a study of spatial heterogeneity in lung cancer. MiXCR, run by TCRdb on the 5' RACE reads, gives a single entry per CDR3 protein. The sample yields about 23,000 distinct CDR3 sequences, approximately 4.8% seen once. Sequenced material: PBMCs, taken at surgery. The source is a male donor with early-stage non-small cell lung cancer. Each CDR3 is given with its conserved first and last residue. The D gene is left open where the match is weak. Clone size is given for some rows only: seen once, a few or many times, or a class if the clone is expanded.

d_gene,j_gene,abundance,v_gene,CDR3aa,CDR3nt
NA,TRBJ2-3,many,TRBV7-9,CASSTGETQYF,TGTGCCAGCAGTACGGGGGAGACCCAGTATTTT
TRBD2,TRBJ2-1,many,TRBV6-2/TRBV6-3,CASSLLGGTSTFF,TGTGCCAGCAGCCTACTAGGGGGGACTAGCACGTTCTTC
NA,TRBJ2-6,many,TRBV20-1,CSASRGTGANVLTF,TGCAGTGCTAGCCGGGGGACCGGGGCCAACGTCCTGACTTTC
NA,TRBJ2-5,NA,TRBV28,CASSPPGPNDQETQYF,TGTGCCAGCAGTCCCCCAGGACCGAACGACCAAGAGACCCAGTACTTC
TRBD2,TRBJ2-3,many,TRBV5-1,CASSLVVAGLGTDTQYF,TGCGCCAGCAGCTTGGTTGTAGCGGGACTAGGCACAGATACGCAGTATTTT
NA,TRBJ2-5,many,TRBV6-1,CASRETVRTQYF,TGTGCCAGCAGGGAGACCGTCCGCACCCAGTACTTC
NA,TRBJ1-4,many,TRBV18,CASSPNVQTNEKLFF,TGTGCCAGCTCACCGAACGTACAAACTAATGAAAAACTGTTTTTT
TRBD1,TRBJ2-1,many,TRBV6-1,CASRPGTDYNEQFF,TGTGCCAGCCGGCCCGGGACAGACTACAATGAGCAGTTCTTC
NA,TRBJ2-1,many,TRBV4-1,CASSLQTLPSSYNEQFF,TGCGCCAGCAGCCTACAGACCCTTCCTAGCTCCTACAATGAGCAGTTCTTC
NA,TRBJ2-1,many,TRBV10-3,CAISADSNEQFF,TGTGCCATCAGTGCGGACTCCAATGAGCAGTTCTTC
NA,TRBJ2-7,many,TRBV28,CASSLGAYAYF,TGTGCCAGCAGTTTGGGGGCCTACGCGTACTTC
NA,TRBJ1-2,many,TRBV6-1,CASSEWTINGYGYTF,TGTGCCAGCAGTGAATGGACTATCAACGGCTATGGCTACACCTTC
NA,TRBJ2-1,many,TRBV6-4,CASSDSDSRNYNEQFF,TGTGCCAGCAGTGACTCGGACAGCCGAAACTACAATGAGCAGTTCTTC
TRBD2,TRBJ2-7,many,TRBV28,CASRSFLTSGKSYEQYF,TGTGCCAGCAGGTCGTTCCTCACTAGCGGGAAGTCCTACGAGCAGTACTTC
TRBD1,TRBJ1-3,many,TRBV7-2,CASSLHRRQGGNTIYF,TGTGCCAGCAGCTTACATCGGCGACAGGGAGGAAACACCATATATTTT
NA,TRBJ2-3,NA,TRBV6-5,CASNGPRKDTQYF,TGTGCCTCTAACGGCCCCAGAAAAGATACGCAGTATTTT
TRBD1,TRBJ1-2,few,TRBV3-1,CASSQGDSRHSPYGYTF,TGTGCCAGCAGCCAAGGGGACAGTCGACACTCGCCCTATGGCTACACCTTC
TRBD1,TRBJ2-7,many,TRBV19,CATRQGSYEQYF,TGTGCCACCCGACAGGGTTCCTACGAGCAGTACTTC
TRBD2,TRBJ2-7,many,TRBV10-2,CASSSGTSGRYEQYF,TGCGCCAGCAGCTCCGGGACTAGCGGAAGATACGAGCAGTACTTC
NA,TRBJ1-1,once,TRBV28,CASSLRTTSEAFF,TGTGCCAGCAGTTTACGGACGACAAGTGAAGCTTTCTTT
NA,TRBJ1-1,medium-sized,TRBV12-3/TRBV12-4,CASSLWRNTEAFF,TGTGCCAGCAGTTTGTGGAGAAACACTGAAGCTTTCTTT
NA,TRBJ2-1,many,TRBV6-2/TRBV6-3,CASSSAVTYNEQFF,TGTGCCAGCAGTTCCGCCGTGACTTACAATGAGCAGTTCTTC
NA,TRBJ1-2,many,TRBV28,CATTEWGLYGYTF,TGTGCCACTACGGAATGGGGTCTGTATGGCTACACCTTC
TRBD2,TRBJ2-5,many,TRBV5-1,CASSPGGTSGREETQYF,TGCGCCAGCAGCCCGGGAGGGACTAGCGGGAGAGAGGAGACCCAGTACTTC
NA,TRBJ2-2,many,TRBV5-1,CASSHGRATGELFF,TGCGCCAGCAGCCACGGAAGAGCCACCGGGGAGCTGTTTTTT
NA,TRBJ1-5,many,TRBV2,CASTRLTNSNQPQHF,TGTGCCAGCACCAGACTTACAAATAGCAATCAGCCCCAGCATTTT
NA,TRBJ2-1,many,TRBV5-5,CASIQAGGPPGNEQFF,TGTGCCAGCATCCAGGCGGGCGGGCCACCAGGCAATGAGCAGTTCTTC
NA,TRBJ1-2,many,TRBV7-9,CASSLAGDYGYTF,TGTGCCAGCAGCTTAGCAGGAGACTATGGCTACACCTTC
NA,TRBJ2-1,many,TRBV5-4,CASSIKTSFNEQFF,TGTGCCAGCAGCATCAAGACTAGTTTCAATGAGCAGTTCTTC
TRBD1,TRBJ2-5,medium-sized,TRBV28,CASTPWARDRGQETQYF,TGTGCCAGCACCCCATGGGCCCGAGACAGGGGTCAAGAGACCCAGTACTTC
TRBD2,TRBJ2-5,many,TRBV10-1,CASSEVAGARETQYF,TGCGCCAGCAGTGAGGTAGCGGGAGCGAGGGAGACCCAGTACTTC
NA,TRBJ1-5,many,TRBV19,CASSIQVGSQPQHF,TGTGCCAGTAGTATCCAGGTGGGCAGCCAGCCCCAGCATTTT
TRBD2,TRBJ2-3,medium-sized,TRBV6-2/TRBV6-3,CASSYGGGQLTDTQYF,TGTGCCAGCAGTTACGGCGGGGGGCAACTCACAGATACGCAGTATTTT
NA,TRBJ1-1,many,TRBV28,CATLGSEAFF,TGTGCCACCTTGGGGTCTGAAGCTTTCTTT
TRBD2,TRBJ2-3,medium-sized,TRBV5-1,CASSLRASGAGADTQYF,TGCGCCAGCAGCTTGAGGGCTAGCGGAGCGGGGGCCGATACGCAGTATTTT
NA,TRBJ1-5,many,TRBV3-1,CASSPTWRDQPQHF,TGTGCCAGCAGTCCGACCTGGCGCGATCAGCCCCAGCATTTT
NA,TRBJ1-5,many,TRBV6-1,CATLMQDYQPQHF,TGTGCCACCCTAATGCAGGATTATCAGCCCCAGCATTTT
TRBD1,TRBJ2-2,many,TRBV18,CASSPGTGNTGELFF,TGTGCCAGCTCACCCGGGACAGGGAACACCGGGGAGCTGTTTTTT
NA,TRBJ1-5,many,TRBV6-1,CASSDLPRAGLNQPQHF,TGTGCCAGCAGTGATCTCCCTAGGGCAGGACTTAATCAGCCCCAGCATTTT
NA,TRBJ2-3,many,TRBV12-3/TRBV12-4,CASSLNVDTQYF,TGTGCCAGCAGTCTAAATGTGGATACGCAGTATTTT
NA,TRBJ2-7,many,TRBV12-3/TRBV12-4,CASSSTHEQYF,TGTGCCAGCAGTTCCACCCACGAGCAGTACTTC
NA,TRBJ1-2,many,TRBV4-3,CASSNPDVRDTNNYGYTF,TGCGCCAGCAGTAACCCCGACGTCCGGGACACTAACAACTATGGCTACACCTTC
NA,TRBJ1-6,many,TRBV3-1,CASSQAADSPLHF,TGTGCCAGCAGCCAAGCCGCAGATTCACCCCTCCACTTT
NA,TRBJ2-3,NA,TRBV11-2,CASSFTDTQYF,TGTGCCAGCAGCTTCACAGATACGCAGTATTTT
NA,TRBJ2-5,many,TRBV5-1,CASSRNLGAENQETQYF,TGCGCCAGCAGCCGGAATTTGGGGGCCGAGAACCAAGAGACCCAGTACTTC